The next 11 T cell receptor beta chains were all read from a single sample in a study of blood T cells in healthy people across ages. Using a J-beta primer mix together with a sample-barcoded 5' primer, a second PCR was run for roughly 7 to 12 cycles. TCRdb recomputed calls from the 5' RACE reads with MiXCR, one row per CDR3 protein. The profile shows hundreds of thousands of distinct CDR3 sequences, about 50% of them singletons. Sequenced input: blood. The source is a woman of 80 years or more in good health.

V gene TRBV28 combines with J gene TRBJ1-4; maybe TRBD1 (5 bases). Germline V gives CDR1 MDHEN, CDR2 SYDVKM. Trimming stripped 4 bases from V and 3 bases from J, with 15 bases between. The CDR3 extends over 16 amino acids. CDR3 DNA: TGTGCCAGCAGTTCCCCGGGGGGTGAGGCTAATGAAAAACTGTTTTTT. Amino acids: CASSSPGGEANEKLFF.

This clonotype has at least ten counts. V usage is TRBV5-1 and J usage is TRBJ2-7; D unresolved. The V gene lost 3 bases and the J gene lost 1 base, with 11 bases spanning the gap. This CDR3 spans 14 amino acids. Germline CDR1 reads SGHRS; CDR2 reads YFSETQ. This CDR3 reads CASSSQRSSYEQYF. The CDR3 region has the DNA TGCGCCAGCAGCTCCCAACGGAGTTCCTACGAGCAGTACTTC.

Regarding this clonotype: A clone one base away is much larger, so this may be a read error. The gene calls are TRBV6-6 and TRBJ2-5, with 9 positions matching TRBD1. V was clipped by 5 bases and J by 11 bases; unmatched bases: 18. The V gene's germline CDR1 is MNHNY and CDR2 SVGAGI (reference sequence). The CDR3 covers 16 residues. CDR3 sequence (DNA): TGTGCCAGCAGTCGGCGGGACAGGGAATCCTACAATGAGCAGTACTTC. The encoded protein is CASSRRDRESYNEQYF.

This clonotype has only a few counts. The chain combines TRBV5-1 with TRBJ1-5; D is possibly TRBD1 (5 bases). V lost 0 bases and J lost 6, with 13 bases in between. The CDR3 runs to 15 residues. CDR1 SGHRS and CDR2 YFSETQ come from the germline V gene. CDR3 sequence (DNA): TGCGCCAGCAGCTTGGGAATAGGGACTCGTCAGCCCCAGCATTTT. This translates into CASSLGIGTRQPQHF.

V usage is TRBV4-1 and J usage is TRBJ2-5; TRBD2 agrees at 10 bases. Germline assignment: CDR1 MGHRA and CDR2 YSYEKL. The CDR3 sequence is 17 residues long. With V trimmed by 4 bases and J by 4 bases, 12 bases remained unmatched. CDR3 loop: CASSRVSSGGMGETQYF. CDR3 bases: TGCGCCAGCAGCCGTGTCTCTAGCGGGGGAATGGGAGAGACCCAGTACTTC.

Only a few counts were recorded for this clonotype. The gene calls are TRBV20-1 and TRBJ1-1; 9 bases map to TRBD1. With V trimmed by 3 bases and J by 7 bases, 9 bases remained unmatched. CDR1 and CDR2 from the germline V gene are DFQATT and SNEGSKA (reference sequence). CDR3 length: 14 residues. CDR3 nucleotide sequence: TGCAGTGCTAGGGGTACAGGGGGCAAGGTTGAAGCTTTCTTT. The encoded protein is CSARGTGGKVEAFF.

This clonotype has ten or more counts. The chain employs TRBV20-1 and TRBJ2-7; 15 bases line up with TRBD2. This CDR3 is 16 amino acids long. V lost 3 bases to trimming and J lost 4 bases; unmatched junction nucleotides: 7. The germline V gene has CDR1 DFQATT and CDR2 SNEGSKA (reference sequence). CDR3 in amino acids: CSASPGLAGGPYEQYF. CDR3 bases: TGCAGTGCTAGCCCCGGACTAGCGGGAGGGCCGTACGAGCAGTACTTC.

The chain carries TRBV3-1 and TRBJ2-1; D may be TRBD2 (6 bases). The CDR3 totals 15 residues. The germline gives CDR1 LGHDT, CDR2 YNNKEL (reference sequence). Trimming took 1 base from V and 8 from J, leaving 15 bases between them. The DNA of the CDR3 is TGTGCCAGCAGCCAAGGGACGACTAGTCGGTATGAGCAGTTCTTC. The encoded protein is CASSQGTTSRYEQFF.

The V and J genes are TRBV20-1 and TRBJ2-3, with unresolved D. CDR3 length equals 12 residues. Trimming took off 0 bases at V and 6 bases at J, with 7 bases between the two ends. The germline V gene has CDR1 DFQATT and CDR2 SNEGSKA (reference sequence). In DNA, the CDR3 is TGCAGTGCTAGAGATGGGCGGGATACGCAGTATTTT. Translated: CSARDGRDTQYF.

As concerns this clonotype: A much larger clone lies one base from this, so it may be a read error. The DNA for the CDR3 is TGCGCCAGCAGCCCAGCATCGCGTCTGGATACGCAGTATTTT. Its protein product is CASSPASRLDTQYF. The genes are TRBV5-1 and TRBJ2-3; unclear D gene. V lost 4 bases, J lost 6 bases, and 15 bases lay in between. The germline CDR1 and CDR2 sequences are SGHRS and YFSETQ. CDR3 length: 14 residues.

This clonotype was picked up many times. The chain is built from TRBV18 and TRBJ2-1, with 7 bases that match TRBD2. CDR1 and CDR2 (germline): KGHSH, LQKENI. V trimming: 3 bases; J trimming: 2 bases; junction bases outside the gene matches: 10. CDR3 length: 17 amino acids. The CDR3 here is CASSPPAPGLTYNEQFF. DNA of the CDR3: TGTGCCAGCTCACCTCCGGCGCCGGGACTAACCTACAATGAGCAGTTCTTC.